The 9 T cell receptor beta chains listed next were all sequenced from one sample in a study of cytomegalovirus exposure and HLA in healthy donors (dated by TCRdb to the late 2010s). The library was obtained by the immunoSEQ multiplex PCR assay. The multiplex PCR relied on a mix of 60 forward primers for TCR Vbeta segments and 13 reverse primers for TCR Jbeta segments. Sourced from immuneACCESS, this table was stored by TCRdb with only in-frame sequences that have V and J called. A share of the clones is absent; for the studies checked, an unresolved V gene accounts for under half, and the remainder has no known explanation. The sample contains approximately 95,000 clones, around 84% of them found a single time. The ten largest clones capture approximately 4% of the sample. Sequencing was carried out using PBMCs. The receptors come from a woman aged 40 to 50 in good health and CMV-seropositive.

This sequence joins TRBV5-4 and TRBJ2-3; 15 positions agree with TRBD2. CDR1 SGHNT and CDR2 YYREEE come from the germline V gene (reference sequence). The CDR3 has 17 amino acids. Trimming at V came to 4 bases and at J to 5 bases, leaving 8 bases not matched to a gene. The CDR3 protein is CASSTGLAGGVGDTQYF. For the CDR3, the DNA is TGTGCCAGCAGCACCGGACTAGCGGGAGGGGTGGGAGATACGCAGTATTTT.

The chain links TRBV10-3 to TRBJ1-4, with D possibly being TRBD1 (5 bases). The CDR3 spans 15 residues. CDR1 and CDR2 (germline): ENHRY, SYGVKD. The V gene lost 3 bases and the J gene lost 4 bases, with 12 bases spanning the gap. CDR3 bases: TGTGCCATCAGTGATGGGACTGCGGTTAATGAAAAACTGTTTTTT. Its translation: CAISDGTAVNEKLFF.

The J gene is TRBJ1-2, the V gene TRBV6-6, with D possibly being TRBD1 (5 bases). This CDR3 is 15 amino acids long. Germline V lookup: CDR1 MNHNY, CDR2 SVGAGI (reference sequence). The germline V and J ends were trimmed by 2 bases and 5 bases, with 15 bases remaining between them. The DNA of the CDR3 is TGTGCCAGCAGTTACGCGAGGACATTGGGGTATGGCTACACCTTC. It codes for CASSYARTLGYGYTF.

CDR3 DNA: TGTGCCAGCAGTGACAGTAAAGATGGCTACACCTTC. This translates into CASSDSKDGYTF. The chain combines TRBV2 with TRBJ1-2; D not resolved. V lost 3 bases, J lost 6 bases, and 8 bases lay in between. Germline V lookup: CDR1 SNHLY, CDR2 FYNNEI. This CDR3 contains 12 residues.

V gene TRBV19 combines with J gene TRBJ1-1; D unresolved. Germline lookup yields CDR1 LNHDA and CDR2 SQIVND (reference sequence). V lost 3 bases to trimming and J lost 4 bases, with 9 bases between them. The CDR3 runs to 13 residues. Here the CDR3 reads CASSIDFSTEAFF. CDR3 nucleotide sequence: TGTGCCAGTAGTATCGACTTTTCCACTGAAGCTTTCTTT.

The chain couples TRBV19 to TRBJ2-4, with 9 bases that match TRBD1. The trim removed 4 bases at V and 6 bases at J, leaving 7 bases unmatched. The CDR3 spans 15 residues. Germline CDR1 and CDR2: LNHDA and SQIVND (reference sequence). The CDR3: CASSTTGGSGNIQYF. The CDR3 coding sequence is TGTGCCAGTAGTACGACAGGGGGATCGGGAAACATTCAGTACTTC.

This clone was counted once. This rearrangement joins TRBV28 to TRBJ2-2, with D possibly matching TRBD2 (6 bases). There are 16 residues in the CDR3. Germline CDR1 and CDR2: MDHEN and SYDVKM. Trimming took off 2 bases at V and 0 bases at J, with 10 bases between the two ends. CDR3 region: CASSLASGANTGELFF. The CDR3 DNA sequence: TGTGCCAGCAGTTTAGCTTCGGGAGCGAACACCGGGGAGCTGTTTTTT.

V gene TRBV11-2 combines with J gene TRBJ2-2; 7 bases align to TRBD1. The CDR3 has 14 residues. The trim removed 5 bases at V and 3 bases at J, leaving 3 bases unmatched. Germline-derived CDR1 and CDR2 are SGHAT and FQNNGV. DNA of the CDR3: TGTGCCAGCAGCAGACAGGGAGACACCGGGGAGCTGTTTTTT. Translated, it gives CASSRQGDTGELFF.

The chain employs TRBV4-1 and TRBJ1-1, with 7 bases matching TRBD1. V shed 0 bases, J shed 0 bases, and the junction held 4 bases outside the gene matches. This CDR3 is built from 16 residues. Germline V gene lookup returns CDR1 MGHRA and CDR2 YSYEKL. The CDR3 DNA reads TGCGCCAGCAGCCAAGATCGGACAGGTTTGAACACTGAAGCTTTCTTT. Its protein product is CASSQDRTGLNTEAFF.